The rows below give T cell receptor beta chains drawn from one sample of a study of beta chain features in type 1 diabetes. The method was immunoSEQ multiplex PCR; TCRdb's version includes in-frame clones alone and lacks a portion of them. The sample records around 350,000 clones, around an eighth being singletons. Sequenced input: naive CD4+ T cells from blood. The receptor set was obtained from a man aged 18 to 30 in good health. The CDR3 runs from the conserved cysteine through the conserved F or W. The D gene is left open where the match is weak. Size is omitted from some rows. Given values are once, few, many or a class for expanded clones.

TRBJ1-2	TRBD1	TRBV7-2	NA	CASSPQTGNGYTF	TGTGCCAGCAGCCCCCAGACAGGGAATGGCTACACCTTC
TRBJ1-2	TRBD1	TRBV30	NA	CAWNRDRVYGYTF	TGTGCCTGGAACCGGGACAGGGTCTATGGCTACACCTTC
TRBJ2-3	TRBD1	TRBV7-3	few	CASSSDRVADTQYF	TGTGCCAGCAGCTCGGACAGGGTAGCAGATACGCAGTATTTT
TRBJ1-1	TRBD1	TRBV9	NA	CASSPLGTGRDRGTEAFF	TGTGCCAGCAGCCCATTAGGGACAGGGAGGGACCGCGGCACTGAAGCTTTCTTT
TRBJ2-5	NA	TRBV7-9	few	CASSQRGGKETQYF	TGTGCCAGCAGTCAGAGGGGGGGCAAAGAGACCCAGTACTTC
TRBJ2-3	TRBD1	TRBV29-1	NA	CSNKGTGTSDTQYF	TGCAGTAATAAAGGGACAGGGACCTCAGATACGCAGTATTTT
TRBJ1-2	NA	TRBV28	few	CASRALRANYGYTF	TGTGCCAGCAGAGCACTGAGAGCTAACTATGGCTACACCTTC
TRBJ1-1	TRBD1	TRBV28	NA	CASSFRDRTNTEAFF	TGTGCCAGCAGTTTTAGGGACAGGACGAACACTGAAGCTTTCTTT
TRBJ2-5	TRBD2	TRBV14	NA	CASSQDVASGRKETQYF	TGTGCCAGCAGCCAAGATGTGGCTAGCGGGAGGAAGGAGACCCAGTACTTC
TRBJ1-1	NA	TRBV7-2	NA	CASSGGANTEAFF	TGTGCCAGCAGCGGCGGGGCAAACACTGAAGCTTTCTTT
TRBJ2-7	TRBD1	TRBV5-6	few	CASSLSGQGAEQYF	TGTGCCAGCAGCCTATCGGGACAGGGGGCCGAGCAGTACTTC
TRBJ1-1	NA	TRBV9	NA	CASSGRQSGDTEAFF	TGTGCCAGCAGCGGTAGACAGTCTGGGGACACTGAAGCTTTCTTT
TRBJ2-5	TRBD1	TRBV4-2	few	CASSPQGSQETQYF	TGTGCCAGCAGCCCACAGGGGTCCCAAGAGACCCAGTACTTC
TRBJ1-4	NA	TRBV4-3	NA	CASSQGQGREKLFF	TGCGCCAGCAGCCAAGGGCAGGGTCGGGAAAAACTGTTTTTT
TRBJ2-2	TRBD1	TRBV5-8	few	CASSKGQGRAGELFF	TGTGCCAGCAGCAAGGGACAGGGAAGAGCCGGGGAGCTGTTTTTT
TRBJ1-5	TRBD1	TRBV28	few	CASSLLDRVNQPQHF	TGTGCCAGCAGTTTGCTGGACAGGGTCAATCAGCCCCAGCATTTT
TRBJ1-2	TRBD1	TRBV25-1	NA	CASSDPGQGDYGYTF	TGTGCCAGCAGTGACCCAGGACAGGGAGACTATGGCTACACCTTC
TRBJ2-2	NA	TRBV13	NA	CASSHYRDRSTGELFF	TGTGCCAGCAGCCATTATCGGGATAGGAGCACCGGGGAGCTGTTTTTT
TRBJ1-4	NA	TRBV5-1	few	CASSLGQNEKLFF	TGCGCCAGCAGCTTGGGACAGAATGAAAAACTGTTTTTT
TRBJ2-3	TRBD2	TRBV5-1	few	CASRETSGSVTDTQYF	TGCGCCAGCAGGGAGACTAGCGGGAGCGTAACAGATACGCAGTATTTT
TRBJ2-1	TRBD2	TRBV7-9	NA	CASRRTSGSDEQFF	TGTGCCAGCAGGCGAACTAGCGGGAGTGATGAGCAGTTCTTC
TRBJ2-3	NA	TRBV19	few	CASSNHREDTQYF	TGTGCCAGTAGTAACCACAGGGAAGATACGCAGTATTTT
TRBJ2-1	NA	TRBV28	NA	CASSSLVQVVYEQFF	TGTGCCAGCAGTTCCTTAGTCCAGGTCGTCTATGAGCAGTTCTTC
TRBJ2-7	NA	TRBV6-5	NA	CASSYSGQYEQYF	TGTGCCAGCAGTTACTCTGGGCAGTACGAGCAGTACTTC
TRBJ2-7	TRBD1	TRBV4-2	NA	CASSQIGQGVNEQYF	TGTGCCAGCAGCCAAATCGGACAGGGGGTCAACGAGCAGTACTTC
TRBJ2-5	NA	TRBV19	NA	CASSRGETQYF	TGTGCCAGCAGTCGGGGAGAGACCCAGTACTTC
TRBJ1-1	NA	TRBV28	NA	CASSSTANTEAFF	TGTGCCAGCAGTTCGACAGCGAACACTGAAGCTTTCTTT
TRBJ1-2	TRBD1	TRBV7-2	NA	CASSLWTGGAGYTF	TGTGCCAGCAGCTTATGGACAGGGGGCGCGGGCTACACCTTC
TRBJ2-7	TRBD2	TRBV7-9	NA	CASSLKLAGVPEQYF	TGTGCCAGCAGCTTGAAACTAGCGGGAGTCCCCGAGCAGTACTTC
TRBJ2-7	NA	TRBV9	NA	CASSPPGGLAYEQYF	TGTGCCAGCAGCCCCCCTGGCGGTCTGGCCTACGAGCAGTACTTC
TRBJ2-7	NA	TRBV27	NA	CATYSRSGASYEQYF	TGTGCCACATACAGCCGGTCGGGAGCATCCTACGAGCAGTACTTC
TRBJ2-7	NA	TRBV11-1	NA	CASKGMASVIDEQYF	TGTGCCAGCAAAGGTATGGCTAGCGTAATCGACGAGCAGTACTTC
TRBJ2-7	NA	TRBV4-2	NA	CASSLGRSSYEQYF	TGTGCCAGCAGCTTGGGCAGGTCATCCTACGAGCAGTACTTC
TRBJ2-1	NA	TRBV4-2	few	CASSQESRGSYNEQFF	TGTGCCAGCAGCCAAGAGAGCCGAGGCTCCTACAATGAGCAGTTCTTC
TRBJ1-1	TRBD1	TRBV5-1	NA	CASSLGDRGQTEAFF	TGCGCCAGCAGCTTGGGCGACAGGGGGCAAACTGAAGCTTTCTTT
TRBJ2-2	TRBD1	TRBV30	NA	CARRDRSNTGELFF	TGTGCCCGAAGGGACAGATCGAACACCGGGGAGCTGTTTTTT
TRBJ1-2	TRBD1	TRBV11-1	few	CASSLDRGGGYTF	TGTGCCAGCAGCTTAGACAGGGGCGGCGGCTACACCTTC
TRBJ2-7	TRBD1	TRBV7-2	NA	CASSTTGQSSYEQYF	TGTGCCAGCAGCACGACGGGACAGAGCTCCTACGAGCAGTACTTC
TRBJ2-6	TRBD1	TRBV30	NA	CAWSVHRGFGANVLTF	TGTGCCTGGAGTGTACACAGGGGGTTTGGGGCCAACGTCCTGACTTTC
TRBJ2-4	NA	TRBV5-4	NA	CASSRNNPSVSKNIQYF	TGTGCCAGCAGCCGGAATAATCCTAGCGTGAGCAAAAACATTCAGTACTTC
TRBJ2-1	NA	TRBV4-3	few	CASSQPGARDEQFF	TGCGCCAGCAGCCAACCGGGAGCCCGGGATGAGCAGTTCTTC
TRBJ1-1	NA	TRBV18	NA	CASSLMSTEAFF	TGTGCCAGCTCACTCATGAGCACTGAAGCTTTCTTT
TRBJ1-2	TRBD1	TRBV29-1	few	CSVRPRTGSYGYTF	TGCAGCGTTCGCCCCCGGACAGGGTCCTATGGCTACACCTTC
TRBJ2-1	NA	TRBV6-5	few	CASSPPETRYNEQFF	TGTGCCAGCAGTCCACCTGAGACTCGCTACAATGAGCAGTTCTTC